A selection of T cell receptor beta chains follows, all from one sample in a study of shared clonotypes between healthy human individuals. Libraries were prepared by immunoSEQ multiplex PCR; TCRdb keeps only in-frame clonotypes and omits some of them. This repertoire shows 2 million to 2.5 million clones, approximately 96% found once; its top ten account for roughly 0.13%. Sequenced material: naive CD4+ T cells sorted from blood. The receptors shown here come from a man between 18 and 29 years old in good health. Each CDR3 is given with its conserved first and last residue. A D gene is named only where the DNA matches it firmly. Clone size is stated in some rows and not others, as once, few, many or a class when expanded.

J,D,size,V,CDR3,DNA
TRBJ2-7,NA,NA,TRBV28,CASSSGSYEQYF,TGTGCCAGCTCCTCGGGGAGCTACGAGCAGTACTTC
TRBJ1-1,NA,NA,TRBV4-1,CASSPPGQGQAFF,TGCGCCAGCAGCCCCCCGGGGCAGGGGCAAGCTTTCTTT
TRBJ2-1,NA,once,TRBV4-3,CASSQGSGNEQFF,TGCGCCAGCAGCCAGGGCTCCGGCAATGAGCAGTTCTTC
TRBJ2-7,TRBD2,NA,TRBV4-1,CASSQELAGGRSDEQYF,TGCGCCAGCAGCCAAGAACTAGCGGGGGGCCGCAGCGACGAGCAGTACTTC
TRBJ2-1,NA,NA,TRBV29-1,CSVLEENEQFF,TGCAGCGTTCTTGAGGAAAATGAGCAGTTCTTC
TRBJ2-7,NA,NA,TRBV2,CASSETRGQVGREQYF,TGTGCCAGCAGCGAGACCAGGGGTCAGGTGGGTCGCGAGCAGTACTTC
TRBJ1-1,NA,NA,TRBV4-1,CASSQKGGMNTEAFF,TGCGCCAGCAGCCAGAAGGGGGGCATGAACACTGAAGCTTTCTTT
TRBJ2-7,TRBD2,NA,TRBV9,CASSVAASGIQRQYF,TGTGCCAGCAGCGTAGCGGCTAGCGGGATACAACGGCAGTACTTC
TRBJ1-6,NA,few,TRBV11-2,CASSPAGVSSPLHF,TGTGCCAGCAGCCCGGCGGGGGTCAGTTCACCCCTCCACTTT
TRBJ1-5,NA,NA,TRBV6-1,CASSETVRQPQHF,TGTGCCAGCAGTGAAACGGTGAGGCAGCCCCAGCATTTT
TRBJ1-2,TRBD1,NA,TRBV6-1,CASSDPGQGNYGYTF,TGTGCCAGCAGTGATCCGGGACAGGGGAACTATGGCTACACCTTC
TRBJ1-5,NA,NA,TRBV10-3,CAISPGDQPQHF,TGTGCCATCAGCCCAGGGGACCAGCCCCAGCATTTT
TRBJ2-1,TRBD2,NA,TRBV5-1,CASSWASGKVEQFF,TGCGCCAGCAGCTGGGCTAGCGGGAAGGTTGAGCAGTTCTTC
TRBJ2-7,TRBD2,NA,TRBV7-2,CASSFRLAGEYEQYF,TGTGCCAGCAGCTTCCGGTTAGCGGGAGAGTACGAGCAGTACTTC
TRBJ2-2,NA,NA,TRBV28,CASSLAGKANTGELFF,TGTGCCAGCAGTTTAGCAGGGAAGGCCAACACCGGGGAGCTGTTTTTT
TRBJ2-7,NA,NA,TRBV7-2,CASSLRRLSGRIFSEQYF,TGTGCCAGCAGCTTACGGCGGTTGTCGGGACGGATCTTCTCCGAGCAGTACTTC
TRBJ2-1,NA,once,TRBV29-1,CSVGGLGSYNEQFF,TGCAGCGTTGGAGGGCTGGGCTCCTACAATGAGCAGTTCTTC
TRBJ2-7,NA,NA,TRBV7-9,CASSLAGSYEQYF,TGTGCCAGCAGCTTAGCGGGATCCTACGAGCAGTACTTC
TRBJ2-6,NA,NA,TRBV7-6,CASSRDSGANVLTF,TGTGCCAGCAGTCGGGACTCTGGGGCCAACGTCCTGACTTTC
TRBJ1-1,NA,NA,TRBV7-8,CASSSGVSTEAFF,TGTGCCAGCAGCTCAGGGGTATCGACTGAAGCTTTCTTT
TRBJ1-1,NA,NA,TRBV5-4,CASSSRQERAGTEAFF,TGTGCCAGCAGCTCCCGACAAGAACGGGCGGGGACTGAAGCTTTCTTT
TRBJ2-2,NA,NA,TRBV27,CASRPSAGELFF,TGTGCCAGCAGGCCTTCGGCCGGGGAGCTGTTTTTT
TRBJ2-5,NA,NA,TRBV7-9,CASGWQEETQYF,TGTGCCAGCGGCTGGCAGGAGGAGACCCAGTACTTC
TRBJ1-4,NA,NA,TRBV7-9,CASSLAPGEKLFF,TGTGCCAGCAGCTTGGCACCCGGGGAAAAACTGTTTTTT
TRBJ2-6,NA,NA,TRBV2,CASIQDSGLGANVLTF,TGTGCCAGCATCCAGGACTCAGGTTTGGGGGCCAACGTCCTGACTTTC
TRBJ2-2,NA,NA,TRBV6-1,CASGWELFF,TGTGCCAGCGGGTGGGAGCTGTTTTTT
TRBJ2-1,NA,NA,TRBV6-5,CASSSVPNEQFF,TGTGCCAGCAGTTCAGTCCCAAATGAGCAGTTCTTC
TRBJ2-2,NA,NA,TRBV18,CASSPLTGPVTGELFF,TGTGCCAGCTCGCCTCTGACAGGCCCTGTTACCGGGGAGCTGTTTTTT
TRBJ2-2,NA,NA,TRBV28,CASSKYPHNAGELFF,TGTGCCAGCAGCAAGTATCCTCATAATGCCGGGGAGCTGTTTTTT
TRBJ1-5,NA,NA,TRBV7-9,CASSPAGGNQPQHF,TGTGCCAGCAGCCCAGCTGGTGGCAATCAGCCCCAGCATTTT
TRBJ2-7,TRBD1,NA,TRBV7-9,CASSLWVDRDYEQYF,TGTGCCAGCAGCTTATGGGTTGACAGGGACTACGAGCAGTACTTC
TRBJ2-1,NA,NA,TRBV6-1,CASSKIGTRDNEQFF,TGTGCCAGCAGCAAAATAGGGACACGAGACAATGAGCAGTTCTTC
TRBJ2-1,NA,NA,TRBV4-1,CASSQGQGAPYNEQFF,TGCGCCAGCAGCCAGGGCCAAGGGGCACCCTACAATGAGCAGTTCTTC
TRBJ1-6,TRBD1,few,TRBV7-9,CASSSGQGGRVALHF,TGTGCCAGCAGTTCGGGACAGGGTGGAAGGGTGGCCCTCCACTTT
TRBJ1-4,NA,NA,TRBV25-1,CASGAAGANEKLFF,TGTGCCAGTGGGGCGGCAGGGGCTAATGAAAAACTGTTTTTT
TRBJ2-2,NA,once,TRBV5-4,CASSLEQGNTGELFF,TGTGCCAGCAGCTTGGAACAGGGAAACACCGGGGAGCTGTTTTTT
TRBJ1-4,NA,NA,TRBV7-9,CASSRLEGPATNEKLFF,TGTGCCAGCAGCAGACTCGAAGGCCCTGCAACTAATGAAAAACTGTTTTTT
TRBJ2-1,TRBD1,once,TRBV2,CASVFHRGQFF,TGTGCCAGCGTCTTTCACAGGGGGCAGTTCTTC
TRBJ2-1,NA,NA,TRBV6-5,CASSLGGASSYNEQFF,TGTGCCAGCAGTTTAGGAGGGGCCAGCTCCTACAATGAGCAGTTCTTC
TRBJ1-2,NA,once,TRBV10-2,CASSSWTANYGYTF,TGCGCCAGCAGTTCGTGGACAGCTAACTATGGCTACACCTTC
TRBJ1-5,TRBD1,NA,TRBV19,CASSMSTGGTNQPQHF,TGTGCCAGTAGTATGTCAACAGGGGGAACCAATCAGCCCCAGCATTTT
TRBJ2-7,TRBD2,once,TRBV5-4,CASSGASGGLYEQYF,TGTGCCAGCAGCGGGGCTAGCGGGGGCCTCTACGAGCAGTACTTC
TRBJ2-7,NA,NA,TRBV7-8,CASSLPGDLTYEQYF,TGTGCCAGCAGCCTTCCGGGAGATTTAACCTACGAGCAGTACTTC
TRBJ2-3,NA,NA,TRBV28,CASSRSGPPRLDTQYF,TGTGCCAGCAGCCGCTCAGGTCCTCCGCGGCTCGATACGCAGTATTTT
TRBJ2-7,TRBD2,NA,TRBV19,CASSMGGSTLQQYF,TGTGCCAGTAGTATGGGCGGGAGTACATTACAGCAGTACTTC
TRBJ2-7,TRBD2,NA,TRBV28,CASSLTSGGPWEGEQYF,TGTGCCAGCAGTTTGACTAGCGGGGGGCCCTGGGAGGGCGAGCAGTACTTC
TRBJ2-3,TRBD2,NA,TRBV25-1,CASSNLAGAPDTQYF,TGTGCCAGCAGTAATCTAGCGGGAGCTCCTGATACGCAGTATTTT
TRBJ1-1,TRBD1,NA,TRBV19,CASSVGQRMNTEAFF,TGTGCCAGTAGTGTGGGACAGAGGATGAACACTGAAGCTTTCTTT
TRBJ2-1,NA,NA,TRBV10-1,CAVPTGTYEQFF,TGCGCCGTACCAACAGGGACTTATGAGCAGTTCTTC
TRBJ2-5,TRBD1,NA,TRBV6-6,CASTNGGRGLETQYF,TGTGCCAGCACCAACGGGGGCAGGGGGCTAGAGACCCAGTACTTC
TRBJ1-4,NA,NA,TRBV11-2,CASSRLSGATNEKLFF,TGTGCCAGCAGCCGTCTTTCCGGAGCAACTAATGAAAAACTGTTTTTT
TRBJ1-6,TRBD1,NA,TRBV30,CAWMRGQRNSPLHF,TGTGCCTGGATGAGGGGACAGCGTAATTCACCCCTCCACTTT
TRBJ2-6,NA,NA,TRBV15,CASDRGGSGANVLTF,TGTGCCAGCGACAGGGGAGGGTCTGGGGCCAACGTCCTGACTTTC
TRBJ1-5,NA,NA,TRBV19,CATVPRFSGTASNQPQHF,TGTGCCACCGTTCCACGATTCTCCGGGACGGCGAGCAATCAGCCCCAGCATTTT
TRBJ2-5,NA,once,TRBV5-1,CASSLDSGAKGTQYF,TGCGCCAGCAGCTTGGACTCCGGAGCTAAGGGGACCCAGTACTTC
TRBJ1-5,NA,NA,TRBV5-6,CASSLSKGLGNQPQHF,TGTGCCAGCAGCTTATCAAAGGGGCTGGGCAATCAGCCCCAGCATTTT